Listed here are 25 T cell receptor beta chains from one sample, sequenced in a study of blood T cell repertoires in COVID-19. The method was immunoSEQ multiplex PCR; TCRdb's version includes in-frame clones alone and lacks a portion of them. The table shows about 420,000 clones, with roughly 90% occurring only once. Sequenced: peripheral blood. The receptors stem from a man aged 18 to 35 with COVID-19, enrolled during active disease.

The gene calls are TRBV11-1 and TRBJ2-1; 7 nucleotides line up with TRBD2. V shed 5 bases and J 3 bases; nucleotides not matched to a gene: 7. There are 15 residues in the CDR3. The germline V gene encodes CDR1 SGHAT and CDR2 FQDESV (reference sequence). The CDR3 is CASSPPLAVYNEQFF. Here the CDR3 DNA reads TGTGCCAGCAGCCCCCCCCTAGCGGTCTACAATGAGCAGTTCTTC.

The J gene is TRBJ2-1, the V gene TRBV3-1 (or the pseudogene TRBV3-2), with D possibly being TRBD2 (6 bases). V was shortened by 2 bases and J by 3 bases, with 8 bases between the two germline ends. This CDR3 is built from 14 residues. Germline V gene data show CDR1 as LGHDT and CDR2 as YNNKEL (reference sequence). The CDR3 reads CASSQRDFYNEQFF. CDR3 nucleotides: TGTGCCAGCAGCCAACGGGACTTCTACAATGAGCAGTTCTTC.

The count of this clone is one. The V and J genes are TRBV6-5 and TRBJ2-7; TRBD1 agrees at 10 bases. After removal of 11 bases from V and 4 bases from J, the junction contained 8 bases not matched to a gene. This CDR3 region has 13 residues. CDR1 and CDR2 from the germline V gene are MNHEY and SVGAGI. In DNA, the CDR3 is TGTGCCGCCGTCCGGGACAGGGGTTACGAGCAGTACTTC. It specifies CAAVRDRGYEQYF.

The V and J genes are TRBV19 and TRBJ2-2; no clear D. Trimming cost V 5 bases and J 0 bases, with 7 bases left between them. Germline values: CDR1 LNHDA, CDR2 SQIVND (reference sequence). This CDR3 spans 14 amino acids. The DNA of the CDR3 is TGTGCCAGTAGTTTTTCGGCGAACACCGGGGAGCTGTTTTTT. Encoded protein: CASSFSANTGELFF.

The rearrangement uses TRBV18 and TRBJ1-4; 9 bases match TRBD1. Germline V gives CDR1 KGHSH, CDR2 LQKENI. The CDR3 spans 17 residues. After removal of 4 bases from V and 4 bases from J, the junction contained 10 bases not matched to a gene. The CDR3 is CASSRISGQGYNEKLFF. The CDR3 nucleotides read TGTGCCAGCTCACGGATATCGGGACAGGGTTATAATGAAAAACTGTTTTTT.

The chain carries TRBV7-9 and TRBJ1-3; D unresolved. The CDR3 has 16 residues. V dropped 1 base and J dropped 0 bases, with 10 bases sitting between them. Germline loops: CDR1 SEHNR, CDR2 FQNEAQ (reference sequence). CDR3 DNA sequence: TGTGCCAGCAGCTTAGTGCAGATCAGCTCTGGAAACACCATATATTTT. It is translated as CASSLVQISSGNTIYF.

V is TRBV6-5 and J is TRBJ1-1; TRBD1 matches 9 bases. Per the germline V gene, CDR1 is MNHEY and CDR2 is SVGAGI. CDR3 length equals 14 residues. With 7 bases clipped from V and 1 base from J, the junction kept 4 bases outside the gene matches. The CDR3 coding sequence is TGTGCCAGCAAACGACAGGGGGGGAACACTGAAGCTTTCTTT. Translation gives CASKRQGGNTEAFF.

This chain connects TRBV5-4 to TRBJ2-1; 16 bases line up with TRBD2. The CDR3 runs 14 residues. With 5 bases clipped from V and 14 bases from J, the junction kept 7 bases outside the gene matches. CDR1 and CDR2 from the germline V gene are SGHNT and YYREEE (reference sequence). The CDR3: CASRKEGTSGREFF. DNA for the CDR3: TGTGCCAGCAGAAAAGAAGGGACTAGCGGGAGGGAGTTCTTC.

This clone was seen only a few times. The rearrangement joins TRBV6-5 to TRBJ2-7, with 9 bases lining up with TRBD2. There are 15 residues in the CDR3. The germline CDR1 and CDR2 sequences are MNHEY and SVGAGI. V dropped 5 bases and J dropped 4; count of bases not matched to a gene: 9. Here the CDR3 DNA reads TGTGCCAGCAGTACAATTAGCGGGGGAACTTACGAGCAGTACTTC. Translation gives CASSTISGGTYEQYF.

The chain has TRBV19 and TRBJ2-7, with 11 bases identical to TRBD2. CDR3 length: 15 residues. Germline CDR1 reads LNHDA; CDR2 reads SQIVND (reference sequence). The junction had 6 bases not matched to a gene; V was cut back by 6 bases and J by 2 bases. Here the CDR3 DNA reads TGTGCCAGTAGACTAGCGGGAGCCACCACCTACGAGCAGTACTTC. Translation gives CASRLAGATTYEQYF. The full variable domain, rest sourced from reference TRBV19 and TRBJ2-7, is DGGITQSPKYLFRKEGQNVTLSCEQNLNHDAMYWYRQDPGQGLRLIYYSQIVNDFQKGDIAEGYSVSREKKESFPLTVTSAQKNPTAFYLCASRLAGATTYEQYFGPGTRLTVT.

CDR3 residues: CASSRGRNEQFF. The DNA of the CDR3 is TGTGCCAGCAGCCGCGGCCGTAACGAGCAGTTCTTC. The V call is TRBV13, the J call TRBJ2-1; D ambiguous. V lost 5 bases to trimming and J lost 10 bases, with 12 bases between them. CDR1 is PRHDT, CDR2 FYEKMQ, per germline (reference sequence). CDR3 length: 12 amino acids.

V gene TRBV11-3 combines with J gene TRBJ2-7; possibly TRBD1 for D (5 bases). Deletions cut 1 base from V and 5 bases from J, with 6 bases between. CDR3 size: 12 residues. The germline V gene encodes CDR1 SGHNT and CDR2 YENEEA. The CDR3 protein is CASSLAGHEQYF. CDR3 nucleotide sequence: TGTGCCAGCAGCTTAGCAGGGCACGAGCAGTACTTC.

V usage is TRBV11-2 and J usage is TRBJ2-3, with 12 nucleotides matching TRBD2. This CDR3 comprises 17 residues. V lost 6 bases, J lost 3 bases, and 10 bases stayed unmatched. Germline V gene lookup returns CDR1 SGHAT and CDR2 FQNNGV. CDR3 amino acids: CASSPSGGTSGTDTQYF. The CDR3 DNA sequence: TGTGCCAGCAGTCCCTCTGGAGGGACTAGCGGGACAGATACGCAGTATTTT.

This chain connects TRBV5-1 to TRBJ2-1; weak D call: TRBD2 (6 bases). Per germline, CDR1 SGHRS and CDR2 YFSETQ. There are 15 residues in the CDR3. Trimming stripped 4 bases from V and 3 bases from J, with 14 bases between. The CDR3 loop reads CASSRGDSGYNEQFF. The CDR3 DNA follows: TGCGCCAGCAGCCGAGGGGATAGCGGCTACAATGAGCAGTTCTTC.

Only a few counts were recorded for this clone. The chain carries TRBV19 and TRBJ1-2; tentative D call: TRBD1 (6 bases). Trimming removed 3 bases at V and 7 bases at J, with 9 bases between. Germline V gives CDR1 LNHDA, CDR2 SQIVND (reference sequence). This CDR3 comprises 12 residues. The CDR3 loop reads CASSITGTGYTF. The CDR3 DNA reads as TGTGCCAGTAGTATCACAGGGACTGGCTACACCTTC.

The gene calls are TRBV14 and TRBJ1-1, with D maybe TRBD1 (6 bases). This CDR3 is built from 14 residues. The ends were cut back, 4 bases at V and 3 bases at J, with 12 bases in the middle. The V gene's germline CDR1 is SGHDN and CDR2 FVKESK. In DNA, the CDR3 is TGTGCCAGCAGCCCGATACAGGGATACACTGAAGCTTTCTTT. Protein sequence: CASSPIQGYTEAFF.

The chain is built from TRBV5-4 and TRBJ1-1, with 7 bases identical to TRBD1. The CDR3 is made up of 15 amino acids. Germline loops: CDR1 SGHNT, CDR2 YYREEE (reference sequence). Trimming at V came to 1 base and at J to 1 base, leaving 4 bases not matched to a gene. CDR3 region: CASSLPDRWNTEAFF. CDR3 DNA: TGTGCCAGCAGCTTGCCGGACAGGTGGAACACTGAAGCTTTCTTT.

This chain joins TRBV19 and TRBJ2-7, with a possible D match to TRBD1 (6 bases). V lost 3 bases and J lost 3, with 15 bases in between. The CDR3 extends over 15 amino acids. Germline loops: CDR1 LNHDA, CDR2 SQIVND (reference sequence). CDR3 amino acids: CASSIGQLSYYEQYF. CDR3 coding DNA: TGTGCCAGTAGTATCGGACAGCTCTCGTACTACGAGCAGTACTTC.

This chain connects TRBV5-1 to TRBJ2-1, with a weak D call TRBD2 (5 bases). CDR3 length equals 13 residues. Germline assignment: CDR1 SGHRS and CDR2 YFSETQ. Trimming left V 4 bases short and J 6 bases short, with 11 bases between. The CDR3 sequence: CASSLTSINEQFF. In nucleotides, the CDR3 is TGCGCCAGCAGCCTTACTAGTATCAATGAGCAGTTCTTC.

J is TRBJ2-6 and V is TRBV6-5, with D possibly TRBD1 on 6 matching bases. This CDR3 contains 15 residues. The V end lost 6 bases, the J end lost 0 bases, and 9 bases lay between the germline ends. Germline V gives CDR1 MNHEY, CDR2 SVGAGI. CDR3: CASSRQVSGANVLTF. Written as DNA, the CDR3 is TGTGCCAGCAGCAGACAGGTCTCTGGGGCCAACGTCCTGACTTTC.

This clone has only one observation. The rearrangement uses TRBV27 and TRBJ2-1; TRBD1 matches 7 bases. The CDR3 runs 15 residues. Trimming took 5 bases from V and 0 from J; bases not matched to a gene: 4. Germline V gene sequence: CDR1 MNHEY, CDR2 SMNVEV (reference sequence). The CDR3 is CASSPRDSSYNEQFF. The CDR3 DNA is TGTGCCAGCAGTCCCCGGGACAGCTCCTACAATGAGCAGTTCTTC.

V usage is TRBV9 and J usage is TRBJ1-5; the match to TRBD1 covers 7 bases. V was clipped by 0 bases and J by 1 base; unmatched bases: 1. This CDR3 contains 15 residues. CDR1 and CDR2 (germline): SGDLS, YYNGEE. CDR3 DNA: TGTGCCAGCAGCGTAGGACAGGGAAGCAATCAGCCCCAGCATTTT. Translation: CASSVGQGSNQPQHF.

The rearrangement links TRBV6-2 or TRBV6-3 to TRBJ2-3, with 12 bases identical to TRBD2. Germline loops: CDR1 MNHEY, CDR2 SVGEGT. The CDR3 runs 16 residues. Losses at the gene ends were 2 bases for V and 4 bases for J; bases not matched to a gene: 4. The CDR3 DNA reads TGTGCCAGCAGTTACCTAGCGGGGGGGCTGGCAGATACGCAGTATTTT. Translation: CASSYLAGGLADTQYF.

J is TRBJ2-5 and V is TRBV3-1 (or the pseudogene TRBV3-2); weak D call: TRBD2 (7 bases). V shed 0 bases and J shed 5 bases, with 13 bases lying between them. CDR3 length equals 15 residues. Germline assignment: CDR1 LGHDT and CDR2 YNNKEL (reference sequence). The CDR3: CASSQDAGAQETQYF. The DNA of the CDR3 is TGTGCCAGCAGCCAAGATGCGGGGGCGCAGGAGACCCAGTACTTC.

The CDR3 bases are TGTGCCAGCAGACCTACAGGGGCTGAAGCTTTCTTT. Its translation: CASRPTGAEAFF. The chain recombines TRBV12-3 or TRBV12-4 with TRBJ1-1; 7 bases match TRBD1. With V trimmed by 6 bases and J by 6 bases, 4 bases remained unmatched. This CDR3 spans 12 amino acids.